This T cell receptor (beta chain) derives from a study of blood T cell repertoires in COVID-19 (dated by TCRdb to the early 2020s). A note on the overall study: Samples from collaborators originated in the United States, Italy and Spain and spanned both the acute and convalescent phases of COVID-19. The samples were drawn from the first 160 participants of the ongoing ImmuneRACE study and from 1,254 subjects provided by 6 global collaborators. The repertoires were released in a freely available public database intended as a resource for research on the immune response to SARS-CoV-2. Sample metadata almost always included a de-identified subject ID, COVID-19 status, age in years and sex. The dataset comprised deeply sampled blood TCRbeta repertoires from subjects exposed to, actively infected with, or recovered from COVID-19. The material from the prospective study consisted of cDNA or gDNA derived from T cells, B-cell-depleted T cells, or PBMCs. HLA class I and class II types, where available, came from metadata supplied by the sample provider rather than from assay-based typing. The paper's findings and limits, for the study overall: Clinical and demographic metadata were provided uncurated, with the amount varying by source and participant.

Comment on this clone: There is no known antigen for this receptor. Per-base quality was not reported, and no clone a single base away is much larger than it.

Enrolling through a virtual design, the prospective study's participants ranged in age from roughly 18 to 89 years and lived across roughly 23 United States geographic areas. In the prospective study, cohorts were assigned on the basis of participant-reported clinical history obtained from a screening survey and a study questionnaire. Recovered participants in ImmuneRACE Cohort 3 were defined by two consecutive negative NP/OP PCR tests, clearance by a healthcare professional, or resolution of symptoms. In the prospective study, mobile phlebotomists collected whole blood, serum and a nasopharyngeal or oropharyngeal swab from each participant. Over an approximately 2-month period, participants in the prospective study had the option of providing additional blood draws and questionnaires. Before DNA extraction, blood samples from the prospective study were shipped at room temperature or frozen. TCRbeta CDR3 regions were amplified from genomic DNA by means of the immunoSEQ Assay, a bias-controlled multiplex PCR. The paper's processing steps were these. The number of nucleated cells in each sample was estimated by amplification of reference gene primers within the assay. Sequence reads were collapsed and filtered to measure the absolute abundance of every unique TCRbeta CDR3 rearrangement. Productive Simpson clonality was computed per sample as the square root of Simpson's diversity index over productive rearrangements. TCRdb obtained this table from immuneACCESS and retained in-frame rearrangements with V and J assigned. These tables miss some clones; where compared with another copy, unresolved V genes account for less than half of the shortfall, and the remainder is unexplained. That table gives V, J and clone size, and the DNA gave D and trimming. This sample has around 300,000 clones in its table, and 80% to 90% of those were observed once. Roughly 2.3% of the sample is held by the ten biggest clonotypes.

The germline V gene yields ENHRY for CDR1 and SYGVKD for CDR2. V sheds 0 bases and J sheds 6 bases, leaving 9 bases between their ends. The CDR3 has 14 amino acids, counting the end cysteine and phenylalanine. The retained sequence is limited to the CDR3, 42 bases, with the frame set at the first base. The sequenced sample consisted of PBMCs or T cells enriched from blood (not recorded which). The rearranged segments are TRBV10-3 and TRBJ1-5, and the D gene may be TRBD1, 6 bases matching. The TCR sequence derives from a woman younger than 35 who had recovered from COVID-19. The nucleotide sequence reads as follows: TGTGCCATCAGTGAGTCAGGGGGTAGTCAGCCCCAGCATTTT. This yields the protein CAISESGGSQPQHF.